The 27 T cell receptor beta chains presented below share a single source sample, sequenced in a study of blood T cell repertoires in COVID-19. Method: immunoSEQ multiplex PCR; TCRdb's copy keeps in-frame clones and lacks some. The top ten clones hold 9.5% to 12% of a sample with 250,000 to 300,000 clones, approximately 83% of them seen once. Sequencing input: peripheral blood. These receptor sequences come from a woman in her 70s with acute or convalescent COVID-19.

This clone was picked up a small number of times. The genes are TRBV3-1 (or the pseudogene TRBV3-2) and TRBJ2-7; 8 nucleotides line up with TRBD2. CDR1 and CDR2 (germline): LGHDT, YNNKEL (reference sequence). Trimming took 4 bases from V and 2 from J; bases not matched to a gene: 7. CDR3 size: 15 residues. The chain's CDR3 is CASSPGGGLAYEQYF. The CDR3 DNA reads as TGTGCCAGCAGCCCCGGGGGGGGGCTGGCCTACGAGCAGTACTTC.

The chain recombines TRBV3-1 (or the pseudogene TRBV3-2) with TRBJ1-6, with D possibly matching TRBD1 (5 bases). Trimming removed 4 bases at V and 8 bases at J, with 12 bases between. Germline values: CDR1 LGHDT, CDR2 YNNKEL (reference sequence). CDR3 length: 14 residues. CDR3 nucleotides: TGTGCCAGCAGCCTCAGGGCGGTTGATTCACCCCTCCACTTT. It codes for CASSLRAVDSPLHF.

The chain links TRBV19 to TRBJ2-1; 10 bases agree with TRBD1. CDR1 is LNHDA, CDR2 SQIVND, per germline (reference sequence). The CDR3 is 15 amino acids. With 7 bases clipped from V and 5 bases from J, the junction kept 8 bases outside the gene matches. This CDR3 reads CASTRTGGLDNEQFF. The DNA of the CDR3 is TGTGCCAGTACCCGGACAGGGGGACTGGACAATGAGCAGTTCTTC.

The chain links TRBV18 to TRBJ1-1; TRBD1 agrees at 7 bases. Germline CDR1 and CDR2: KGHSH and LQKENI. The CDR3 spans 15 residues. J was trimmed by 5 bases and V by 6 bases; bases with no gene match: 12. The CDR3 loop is CASSPLTGIGTEAFF. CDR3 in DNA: TGTGCCAGCTCGCCTTTGACAGGGATTGGGACTGAAGCTTTCTTT.

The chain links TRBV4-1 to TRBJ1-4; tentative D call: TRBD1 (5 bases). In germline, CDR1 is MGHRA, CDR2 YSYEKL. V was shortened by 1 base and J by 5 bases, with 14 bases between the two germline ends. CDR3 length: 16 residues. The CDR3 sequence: CASSQGWGGSNEKLFF. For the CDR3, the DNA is TGCGCCAGCAGCCAAGGTTGGGGCGGCTCCAATGAAAAACTGTTTTTT.

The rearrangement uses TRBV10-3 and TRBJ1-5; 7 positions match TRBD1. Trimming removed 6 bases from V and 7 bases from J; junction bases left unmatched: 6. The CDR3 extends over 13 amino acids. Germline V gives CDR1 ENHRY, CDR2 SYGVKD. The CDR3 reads CAISPLGGQPQHF. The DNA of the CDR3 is TGTGCCATCAGCCCGTTAGGGGGCCAGCCCCAGCATTTT.

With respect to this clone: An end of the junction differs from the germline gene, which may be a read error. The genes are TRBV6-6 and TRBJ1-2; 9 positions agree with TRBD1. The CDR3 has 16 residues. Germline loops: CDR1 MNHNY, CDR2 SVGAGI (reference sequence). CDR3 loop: CASSYGPGQGSSHSPF. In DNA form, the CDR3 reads TGTGCCAGCAGTTACGGACCGGGACAGGGATCCTCACACTCCCCCTTC.

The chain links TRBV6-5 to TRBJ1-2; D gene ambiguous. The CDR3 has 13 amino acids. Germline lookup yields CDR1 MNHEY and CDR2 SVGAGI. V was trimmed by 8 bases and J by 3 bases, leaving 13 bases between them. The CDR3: CASEGPNDYGYTF. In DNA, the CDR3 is TGTGCCAGCGAGGGTCCGAATGACTATGGCTACACCTTC.

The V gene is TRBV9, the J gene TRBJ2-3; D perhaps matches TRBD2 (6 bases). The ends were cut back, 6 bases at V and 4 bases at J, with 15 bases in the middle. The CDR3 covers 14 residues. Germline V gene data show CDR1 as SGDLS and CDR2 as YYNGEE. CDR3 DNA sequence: TGTGCCAGCAACCCTCTAGGAGGGGCAGATACGCAGTATTTT. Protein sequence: CASNPLGGADTQYF. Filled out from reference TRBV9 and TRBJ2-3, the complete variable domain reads DSGVTQTPKHLITATGQRVTLRCSPRSGDLSVYWYQQSLDQGLQFLIQYYNGEERAKGNILERFSAQQFPDLHSELNLSSLELGDSALYFCASNPLGGADTQYFGPGTRLTVL.

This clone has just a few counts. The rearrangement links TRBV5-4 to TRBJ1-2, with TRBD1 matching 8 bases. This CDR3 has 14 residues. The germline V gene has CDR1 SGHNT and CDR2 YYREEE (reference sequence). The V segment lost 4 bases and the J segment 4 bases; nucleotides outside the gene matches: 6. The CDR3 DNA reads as TGTGCCAGCAGCGTCGACAGGGGTGGCTATGGCTACACCTTC. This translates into CASSVDRGGYGYTF.

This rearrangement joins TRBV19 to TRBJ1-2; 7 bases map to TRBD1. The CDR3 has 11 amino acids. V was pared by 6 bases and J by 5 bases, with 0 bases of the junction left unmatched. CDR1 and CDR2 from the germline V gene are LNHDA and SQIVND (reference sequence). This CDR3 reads CASRDRYGYTF. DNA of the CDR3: TGTGCCAGTAGGGACAGGTATGGCTACACCTTC. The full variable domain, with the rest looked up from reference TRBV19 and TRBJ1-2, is DGGITQSPKYLFRKEGQNVTLSCEQNLNHDAMYWYRQDPGQGLRLIYYSQIVNDFQKGDIAEGYSVSREKKESFPLTVTSAQKNPTAFYLCASRDRYGYTFGSGTRLTVV.

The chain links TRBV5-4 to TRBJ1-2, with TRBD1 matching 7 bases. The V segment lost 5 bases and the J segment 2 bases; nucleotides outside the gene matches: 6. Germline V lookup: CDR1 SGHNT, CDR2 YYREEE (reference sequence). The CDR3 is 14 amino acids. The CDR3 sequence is CASRSRTGNYGYTF. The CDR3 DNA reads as TGTGCCAGCAGATCCCGGACAGGCAACTATGGCTACACCTTC.

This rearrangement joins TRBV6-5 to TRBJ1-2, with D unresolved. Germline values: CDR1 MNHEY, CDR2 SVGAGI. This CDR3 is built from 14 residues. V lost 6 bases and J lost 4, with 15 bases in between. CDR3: CASRQSHGSYGYTF. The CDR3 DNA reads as TGTGCCAGCAGGCAATCGCACGGGTCCTATGGCTACACCTTC.

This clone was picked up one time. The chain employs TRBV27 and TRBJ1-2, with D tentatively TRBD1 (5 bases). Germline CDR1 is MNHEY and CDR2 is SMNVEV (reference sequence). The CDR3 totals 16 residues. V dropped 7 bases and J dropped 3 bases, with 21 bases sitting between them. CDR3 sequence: CASKGRGDIAHYGYTF. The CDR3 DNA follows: TGTGCCAGCAAGGGACGGGGGGATATTGCTCACTATGGCTACACCTTC.

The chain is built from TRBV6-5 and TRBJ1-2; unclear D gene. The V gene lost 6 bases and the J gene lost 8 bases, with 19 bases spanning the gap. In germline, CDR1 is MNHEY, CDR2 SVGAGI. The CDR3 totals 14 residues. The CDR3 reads CASRTDERIGGYTF. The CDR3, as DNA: TGTGCCAGCAGAACCGACGAGCGCATAGGAGGCTACACCTTC.

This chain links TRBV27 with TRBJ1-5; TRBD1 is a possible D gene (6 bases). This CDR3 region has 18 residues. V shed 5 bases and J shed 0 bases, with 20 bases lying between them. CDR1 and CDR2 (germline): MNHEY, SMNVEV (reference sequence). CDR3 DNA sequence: TGTGCCAGCAGTCCACGGAGGGGGGGGGTTTATAGCAATCAGCCCCAGCATTTT. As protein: CASSPRRGGVYSNQPQHF.

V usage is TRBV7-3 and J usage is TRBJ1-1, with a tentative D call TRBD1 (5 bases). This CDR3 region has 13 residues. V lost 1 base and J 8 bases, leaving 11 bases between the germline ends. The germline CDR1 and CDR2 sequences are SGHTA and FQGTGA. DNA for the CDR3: TGTGCCAGCAGCTTAATAGCGGGGGAGGAAGCTTTCTTT. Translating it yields CASSLIAGEEAFF.

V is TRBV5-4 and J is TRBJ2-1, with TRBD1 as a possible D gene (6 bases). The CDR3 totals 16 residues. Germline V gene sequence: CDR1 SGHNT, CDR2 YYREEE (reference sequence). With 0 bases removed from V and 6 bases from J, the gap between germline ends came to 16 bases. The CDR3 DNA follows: TGTGCCAGCAGCTTGGTCCGGCAGGGGCCGACCAATGAGCAGTTCTTC. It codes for CASSLVRQGPTNEQFF.

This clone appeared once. CDR3 residues: CASSPRTSADTQYF. The DNA of the CDR3 is TGTGCCAGCTCACCACGGACTAGCGCTGATACGCAGTATTTT. The gene calls are TRBV18 and TRBJ2-3; the match to TRBD2 covers 9 bases. The CDR3 contains 14 residues. After removal of 1 base from V and 6 bases from J, the junction contained 2 bases not matched to a gene. The germline V gene has CDR1 KGHSH and CDR2 LQKENI.

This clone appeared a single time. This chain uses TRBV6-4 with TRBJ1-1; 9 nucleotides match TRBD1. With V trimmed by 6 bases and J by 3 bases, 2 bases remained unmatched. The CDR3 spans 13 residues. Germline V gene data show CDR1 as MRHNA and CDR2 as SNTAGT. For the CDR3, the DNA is TGTGCCAGCAGCAGGACAGGGGACACTGAAGCTTTCTTT. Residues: CASSRTGDTEAFF.

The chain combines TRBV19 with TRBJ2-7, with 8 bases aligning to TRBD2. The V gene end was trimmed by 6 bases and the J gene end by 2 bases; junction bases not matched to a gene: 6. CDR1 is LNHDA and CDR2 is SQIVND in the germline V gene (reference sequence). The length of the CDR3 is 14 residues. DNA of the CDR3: TGTGCCAGTAGCCTCCGGGGGGGTCCCTACGAGCAGTACTTC. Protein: CASSLRGGPYEQYF.

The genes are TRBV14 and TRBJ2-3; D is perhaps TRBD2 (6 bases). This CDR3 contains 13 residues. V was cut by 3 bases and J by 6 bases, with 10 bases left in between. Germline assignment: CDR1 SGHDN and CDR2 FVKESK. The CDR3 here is CASSQTGADTQYF. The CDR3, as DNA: TGTGCCAGCAGCCAGACGGGAGCCGATACGCAGTATTTT.

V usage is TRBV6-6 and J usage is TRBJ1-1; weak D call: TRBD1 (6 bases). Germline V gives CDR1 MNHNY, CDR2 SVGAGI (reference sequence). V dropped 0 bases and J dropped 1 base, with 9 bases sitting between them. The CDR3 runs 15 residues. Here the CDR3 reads CASSYSRGGNTEAFF. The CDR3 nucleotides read TGTGCCAGCAGTTACTCCAGAGGGGGGAACACTGAAGCTTTCTTT.

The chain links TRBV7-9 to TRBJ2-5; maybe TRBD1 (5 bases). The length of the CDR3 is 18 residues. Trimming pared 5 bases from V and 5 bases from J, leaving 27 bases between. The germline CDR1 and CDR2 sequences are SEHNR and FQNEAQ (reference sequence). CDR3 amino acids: CASSRPPRGASVPETQYF. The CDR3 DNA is TGTGCCAGCAGCCGGCCCCCTAGGGGCGCTTCGGTCCCCGAGACCCAGTACTTC.

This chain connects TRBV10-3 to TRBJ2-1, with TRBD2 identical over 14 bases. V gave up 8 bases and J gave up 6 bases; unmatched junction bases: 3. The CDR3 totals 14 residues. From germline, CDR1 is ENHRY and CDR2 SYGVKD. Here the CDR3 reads CAIGTSGGSNEQFF. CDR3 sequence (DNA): TGTGCCATCGGGACTAGCGGGGGCTCCAATGAGCAGTTCTTC.

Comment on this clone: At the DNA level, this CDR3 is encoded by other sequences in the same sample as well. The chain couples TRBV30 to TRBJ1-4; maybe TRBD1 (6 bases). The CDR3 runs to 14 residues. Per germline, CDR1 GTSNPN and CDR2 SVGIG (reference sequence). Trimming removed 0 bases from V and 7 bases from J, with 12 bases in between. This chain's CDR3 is CAWSVRGAGEKLFF. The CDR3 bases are TGTGCCTGGAGTGTACGGGGGGCCGGTGAAAAACTGTTTTTT.

For the CDR3, the DNA is TGTGCCAGCAGTGAAGCGTTAGCGGGGGCCACAGATACGCAGTATTTT. It codes for CASSEALAGATDTQYF. This sequence joins TRBV2 and TRBJ2-3; 9 bases agree with TRBD2. Unmatched junction bases numbered 3, after V lost 0 bases and J lost 2 bases. The CDR3 sequence is 16 residues long. Germline CDR1 is SNHLY and CDR2 is FYNNEI.